The 29 T cell receptor beta chains below were found in one sample sequenced in a study of blood T cells in healthy people across ages. A second PCR, run for roughly 7 to 11 cycles, used a sample-barcoded 5' primer plus a J-beta primer mix. TCRdb processed the 5' RACE reads anew with MiXCR; each CDR3 protein has one entry. The sample records about 1,800,000 distinct CDR3 sequences, about 28% being singletons. Sequences were obtained from blood. Every receptor here comes from a woman under 40 in good health.

The genes are TRBV29-1 and TRBJ1-2, with 10 positions matching TRBD1. The length of the CDR3 is 14 residues. J gave up 1 base and V 5 bases, and 4 bases lay outside the gene matches. Germline lookup yields CDR1 SQVTM and CDR2 ANQGSEA. The CDR3 coding sequence is TGCAGCGTTCGCCGGGACAGGGGTAACTATGGCTACACCTTC. This encodes CSVRRDRGNYGYTF.

This clonotype was found a few times. This chain uses TRBV6-5 with TRBJ2-3; D unresolved. Trimming removed 5 bases from V and 5 bases from J, with 14 bases in between. Germline CDR1 and CDR2: MNHEY and SVGAGI. The CDR3 loop spans 14 amino acids. The CDR3 region has the DNA TGTGCCAGCAGTCCCGCCTCATACAGAGATACGCAGTATTTT. It encodes CASSPASYRDTQYF.

This clonotype has ten or more counts. DNA for the CDR3: TGTGCCAGCAGTTATAGCCAGACCAGACTCGAGCAGTACTTC. Its protein product is CASSYSQTRLEQYF. This rearrangement joins TRBV6-5 to TRBJ2-7; D call uncertain. CDR1 and CDR2 from the germline V gene are MNHEY and SVGAGI. V dropped 3 bases and J dropped 6 bases, with 15 bases sitting between them. The CDR3 sequence is 14 residues long.

This clonotype was observed a handful of times. The chain combines TRBV12-3 or TRBV12-4 with TRBJ2-7; D may be TRBD2 (6 bases). V was shortened by 3 bases and J by 7 bases, with 19 bases between the two germline ends. The CDR3 has 15 amino acids. This chain's CDR3 is CASSFCGNSYSEQYF. CDR3 nucleotide sequence: TGTGCCAGCAGTTTCTGCGGGAACAGCTATTCAGAGCAGTACTTC.

This chain connects TRBV25-1 to TRBJ1-1; D is possibly TRBD1 (6 bases). This CDR3 is built from 15 residues. The V end was cut by 1 base, the J end by 1 base, with 10 bases between. Germline assignment: CDR1 MGHDK and CDR2 SYGVNS. The CDR3 region is CASSESGQPNTEAFF. The CDR3 nucleotides are TGTGCCAGCAGTGAATCCGGACAGCCGAACACTGAAGCTTTCTTT.

The chain combines TRBV20-1 with TRBJ2-1, with 7 bases aligning to TRBD2. CDR1 and CDR2 from the germline V gene are DFQATT and SNEGSKA (reference sequence). The V gene end was trimmed by 6 bases and the J gene end by 0 bases; junction bases not matched to a gene: 8. The CDR3 consists of 15 residues. Written as DNA, the CDR3 is TGCAGTGCCTTGCGGGAGCCCAGCTCCTACAATGAGCAGTTCTTC. Encoded protein: CSALREPSSYNEQFF.

The rearrangement links TRBV4-1 to TRBJ1-5; TRBD1 aligns across 8 bases. The CDR3 covers 16 residues. Trimming at V came to 3 bases and at J to 3 bases, leaving 7 bases not matched to a gene. Germline CDR1 reads MGHRA; CDR2 reads YSYEKL. The CDR3 nucleotides are TGCGCCAGCAGCCACTTACACAGGGGGAACAATCAGCCCCAGCATTTT. Its translation: CASSHLHRGNNQPQHF.

The chain joins TRBV3-1 to TRBJ2-6; TRBD2 matches 7 bases. This CDR3 region has 18 residues. The V gene's germline CDR1 is LGHDT and CDR2 YNNKEL (reference sequence). After removal of 5 bases from V and 0 bases from J, the junction contained 10 bases not matched to a gene. Written as DNA, the CDR3 is TGTGCCAGCAGCTTAGTCGGGGGGATCAACTCTGGGGCCAACGTCCTGACTTTC. Translation gives CASSLVGGINSGANVLTF. The entire variable domain, with the rest obtained from reference TRBV3-1 and TRBJ2-6, is as follows: DTAVSQTPKYLVTQMGNDKSIKCEQNLGHDTMYWYKQDSKKFLKIMFSYNNKELIINETVPNRFSPKSPDKAHLNLHINSLELGDSAVYFCASSLVGGINSGANVLTFGAGSRLTVL.

The V call is TRBV30, the J call TRBJ1-5; TRBD1 matches at 7 bases. This CDR3 spans 15 amino acids. After removal of 0 bases from V and 3 bases from J, the junction contained 5 bases not matched to a gene. Germline CDR1 and CDR2: GTSNPN and SVGIG (reference sequence). The CDR3 reads CAWSVRGTDNQPQHF. CDR3 DNA: TGTGCCTGGAGTGTACGAGGGACAGACAATCAGCCCCAGCATTTT.

CDR3 region: CAWSRDSSYEQYF. The CDR3 DNA reads as TGTGCCTGGAGTCGGGACAGCTCCTACGAGCAGTACTTC. The chain employs TRBV30 and TRBJ2-7, with 7 bases matching TRBD1. The CDR3 is made up of 13 amino acids. Germline V gene sequence: CDR1 GTSNPN, CDR2 SVGIG (reference sequence). Trimming took 2 bases from V and 0 from J; bases not matched to a gene: 1.

This chain uses TRBV5-1 with TRBJ2-7; 10 bases are shared with TRBD1. CDR3 length: 15 residues. After removal of 0 bases from V and 7 bases from J, the junction contained 7 bases not matched to a gene. Germline V lookup: CDR1 SGHRS, CDR2 YFSETQ. CDR3 in DNA: TGCGCCAGCAGCTTGGAGGGACAGGGGTACGATGAGCAGTACTTC. This sequence encodes CASSLEGQGYDEQYF.

This clonotype was observed a few times. The genes are TRBV12-3 or TRBV12-4 and TRBJ2-1; TRBD2 aligns across 10 bases. The ends lost 5 bases at V and 8 bases at J; junction bases unmatched: 9. This CDR3 region has 15 residues. CDR3 sequence (DNA): TGTGCCAGCAGTCGACTAGCGGGCGCTGGCGATGAGCAGTTCTTC. Amino acid sequence: CASSRLAGAGDEQFF.

The chain has TRBV10-3 and TRBJ1-1, with D possibly being TRBD1 (5 bases). The V and J ends lost 10 bases and 1 base respectively, with 7 bases between them. There are 11 residues in the CDR3. CDR1 is ENHRY and CDR2 is SYGVKD in the germline V gene. CDR3 protein: CATQGNTEAFF. DNA for the CDR3: TGTGCCACCCAGGGGAACACTGAAGCTTTCTTT.

The table lists this clonotype with a few counts. V and J are TRBV5-1 and TRBJ1-5; a weak D match, TRBD1 (5 bases). This CDR3 comprises 15 residues. Germline lookup yields CDR1 SGHRS and CDR2 YFSETQ. Trimming removed 4 bases from V and 6 bases from J, with 17 bases in between. CDR3 amino acids: CASSPGGTESQPQHF. The CDR3 DNA sequence: TGCGCCAGCAGCCCGGGGGGGACCGAATCTCAGCCCCAGCATTTT.

The chain combines TRBV12-3 or TRBV12-4 with TRBJ2-1; a possible D gene is TRBD2 (6 bases). The CDR3 sequence is 17 residues long. V lost 6 bases and J 7 bases, leaving 25 bases between the germline ends. In nucleotides, the CDR3 is TGTGCCAGCAGACTTCTTCCGGGAGCCACCCCTGGGAATGAGCAGTTCTTC. This codes for CASRLLPGATPGNEQFF.

Only a few counts were recorded for this clonotype. The gene calls are TRBV25-1 and TRBJ1-2, with no clear D. CDR3 size: 13 residues. V lost 2 bases to trimming and J lost 8 bases, with 12 bases between them. CDR1 and CDR2 (germline): MGHDK, SYGVNS. Here the CDR3 reads CASSEGAPRGYTF. CDR3 nucleotide sequence: TGTGCCAGCAGTGAAGGTGCCCCTAGAGGCTACACCTTC.

This clonotype came up a few times. The V and J genes are TRBV30 and TRBJ2-7; tentative D call: TRBD1 (5 bases). The CDR3 sequence is 14 residues long. Looked up from germline, CDR1 is GTSNPN and CDR2 is SVGIG (reference sequence). V gave up 5 bases and J gave up 0 bases, with 14 bases separating them. The CDR3 DNA is TGTGCCTGGCTTACAGGAGAGGACTCCTACGAGCAGTACTTC. Protein: CAWLTGEDSYEQYF. The full variable domain, completed using reference TRBV30 and TRBJ2-7, is SQTIHQWPATLVQPVGSPLSLECTVEGTSNPNLYWYRQAAGRGLQLLFYSVGIGQISSEVPQNLSASRPQDRQFILSSKKLLLSDSGFYLCAWLTGEDSYEQYFGPGTRLTVT.

The sample holds many counts of this clonotype. This chain links TRBV29-1 with TRBJ2-7, with TRBD1 matching over 7 bases. The CDR3 consists of 13 residues. Germline V gene data show CDR1 as SQVTM and CDR2 as ANQGSEA. V was pared by 6 bases and J by 6 bases, with 11 bases of the junction left unmatched. In DNA, the CDR3 is TGCAGCGTGTCGGGGACCCCAGGGGGCGAGCAGTACTTC. This gives the protein CSVSGTPGGEQYF.

J is TRBJ2-1 and V is TRBV10-3; D possibly corresponds to TRBD1 (6 bases). Germline CDR1 is ENHRY and CDR2 is SYGVKD. Trimming shortened V by 3 bases and J by 9 bases, and 12 bases separated the two germline ends. This CDR3 comprises 13 residues. In nucleotides, the CDR3 is TGTGCCATCAGTGAAAGCCAGGGGTCTGAGCAGTTCTTC. Protein: CAISESQGSEQFF.

This chain uses TRBV15 with TRBJ1-3; 10 positions match TRBD1. CDR3 length: 16 residues. V was clipped by 0 bases and J by 9 bases; unmatched bases: 8. Germline-derived CDR1 and CDR2 are LNHNV and YYDKDF (reference sequence). The CDR3 DNA sequence: TGTGCCACCAGCAGAGATCGGACAGGGGGATTAAGCACCATATATTTT. Amino acid sequence: CATSRDRTGGLSTIYF.

This clonotype showed up just a few times. The CDR3 here is CASSFEGANTGELFF. Written as DNA, the CDR3 is TGTGCCAGCAGCTTTGAGGGGGCGAACACCGGGGAGCTGTTTTTT. This chain links TRBV5-4 with TRBJ2-2; possible D gene TRBD1, 6 bases. Germline CDR1 is SGHNT and CDR2 is YYREEE (reference sequence). Trimming cost V 2 bases and J 0 bases, with 8 bases left between them. CDR3 length: 15 residues.

This clonotype was counted only a few times. This chain uses TRBV5-1 with TRBJ1-5, with D tentatively TRBD1 (6 bases). The CDR3 is 18 amino acids. The V gene's germline CDR1 is SGHRS and CDR2 YFSETQ. V was pared by 0 bases and J by 2 bases, with 18 bases between. Written as DNA, the CDR3 is TGCGCCAGCAGCTTGGGCCCCGGCACAGGGAAGGGCAATCAGCCCCAGCATTTT. This sequence encodes CASSLGPGTGKGNQPQHF.

The rearrangement uses TRBV5-4 and TRBJ1-1, with D possibly matching TRBD1 (5 bases). V lost 2 bases and J lost 3, with 17 bases in between. Germline V gene sequence: CDR1 SGHNT, CDR2 YYREEE (reference sequence). The CDR3 has 16 amino acids. The CDR3 protein is CASSFRRHQGDTEAFF. In DNA, the CDR3 is TGTGCCAGCAGCTTCAGGCGCCATCAGGGAGACACTGAAGCTTTCTTT.

Regarding this clonotype: This clone may be a read error of a much larger clone one base away. The chain couples TRBV7-2 to TRBJ2-1, with D possibly being TRBD1 (6 bases). Germline lookup yields CDR1 SGHTA and CDR2 FQGNSA. The CDR3 extends over 17 amino acids. The V and J ends lost 4 bases and 2 bases respectively, with 18 bases between them. The CDR3 sequence is CASSSTPSGHPYNEQFF. The CDR3 DNA is TGTGCCAGCAGCTCCACCCCCTCGGGACACCCCTACAATGAGCAGTTCTTC. Complete variable domain (other parts from reference TRBV7-2 and TRBJ2-1): GAGVSQSPSNKVTEKGKDVELRCDPISGHTALYWYRQSLGQGLEFLIYFQGNSAPDKSGLPSDRFSAERTGGSVSTLTIQRTQQEDSAVYLCASSSTPSGHPYNEQFFGPGTRLTVL.

For this clonotype: It is likely a read error, because the conserved phenylalanine at the end of the CDR3 is missing. The rearrangement joins TRBV9 to TRBJ2-4; a weak D match, TRBD2 (5 bases). The tail of the sequence fits TRBJ2-7 better, so the J call may be wrong. The CDR3 spans 16 residues. Germline CDR1 is SGDLS and CDR2 is YYNGEE. The CDR3 nucleotides read TGTGCCAGCAGCGTAGCTGGAGGACTGGGAACCTACGAGCAGTACTGC. This translates into CASSVAGGLGTYEQYC.

Comments on this clonotype: The conserved phenylalanine or tryptophan normally closing the CDR3 is absent here, so this likely arose from a read error. The J gene is TRBJ2-4, the V gene TRBV5-1; D uncertain. Trimming removed 3 bases at V and 0 bases at J, with 10 bases between. The CDR3 is made up of 15 amino acids. Looked up from germline, CDR1 is SGHRS and CDR2 is YFSETQ. CDR3 sequence (DNA): TGCGCCAGCAGCTCCGAATCGCTAGCCAAAAACATTCAGTACTGC. Protein sequence: CASSSESLAKNIQYC.

This clonotype was observed a few times. The chain has TRBV7-2 and TRBJ2-7, with a possible D match to TRBD1 (6 bases). V was trimmed by 5 bases and J by 2 bases, leaving 13 bases between them. Germline CDR1 is SGHTA and CDR2 is FQGNSA. The CDR3 is 14 residues long. CDR3: CASSPFRDTYEQYF. The CDR3 coding sequence is TGTGCCAGCAGCCCGTTCCGGGACACCTACGAGCAGTACTTC.

This clonotype was observed once. A much larger clone differs from this one at a single base, so this may be a read error. This rearrangement joins TRBV10-3 to TRBJ2-1; D possibly corresponds to TRBD2 (6 bases). This CDR3 comprises 13 residues. From germline, CDR1 is ENHRY and CDR2 SYGVKD. Written as DNA, the CDR3 is TGTGCCATCACGGGGGAGCCGTCCAATGAGCAGGTCTTC. Translated: CAITGEPSNEQVF.

This chain joins TRBV5-1 and TRBJ2-1; TRBD2 matches 7 bases. The J segment lost 9 bases and the V segment lost 4 bases, leaving 13 bases of the junction unmatched. Germline values: CDR1 SGHRS, CDR2 YFSETQ. The CDR3 runs to 15 residues. CDR3 protein: CASSPPSGHMGEQFF. CDR3 bases: TGCGCCAGCAGCCCCCCTAGCGGACACATGGGTGAGCAGTTCTTC. The variable domain in full, completed from reference TRBV5-1 and TRBJ2-1, reads KAGVTQTPRYLIKTRGQQVTLSCSPISGHRSVSWYQQTPGQGLQFLFEYFSETQRNKGNFPGRFSGRQFSNSRSEMNVSTLELGDSALYLCASSPPSGHMGEQFFGPGTRLTVL.